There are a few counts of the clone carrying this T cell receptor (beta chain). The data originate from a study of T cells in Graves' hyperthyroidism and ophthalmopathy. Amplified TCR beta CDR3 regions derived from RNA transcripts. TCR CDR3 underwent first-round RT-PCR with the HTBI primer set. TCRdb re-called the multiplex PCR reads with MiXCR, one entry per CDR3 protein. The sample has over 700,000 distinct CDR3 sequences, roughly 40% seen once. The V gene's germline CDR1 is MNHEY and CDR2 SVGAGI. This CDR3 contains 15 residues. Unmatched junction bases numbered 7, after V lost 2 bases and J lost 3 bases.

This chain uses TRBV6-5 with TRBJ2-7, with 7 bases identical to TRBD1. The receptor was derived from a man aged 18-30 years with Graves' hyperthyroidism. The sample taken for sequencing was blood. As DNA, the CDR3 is TGTGCCAGCAGTTACCCCGGGACAGACGACTACGAGCAGTACTTC. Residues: CASSYPGTDDYEQYF.